The 24 T cell receptor beta chains given below trace back to one sample, sequenced in a study of blood T cell repertoires in COVID-19. The repertoire was sequenced with immunoSEQ multiplex PCR; TCRdb's copy has only in-frame clones and lacks some. The data hold tens of thousands of clones, with approximately 91% observed a single time. Specimen: peripheral blood. The receptors stem from a human donor in a cohort sampled during active COVID-19.

This sequence joins TRBV10-3 and TRBJ2-2; 8 bases line up with TRBD2. The CDR3 loop spans 15 amino acids. Per the germline V gene, CDR1 is ENHRY and CDR2 is SYGVKD. The junction had 6 bases not matched to a gene; V was cut back by 2 bases and J by 7 bases. The CDR3 region is CAISERGGQDGELFF. DNA of the CDR3: TGTGCCATCAGTGAGCGGGGGGGCCAGGACGGGGAGCTGTTTTTT.

This sequence joins TRBV7-9 and TRBJ1-2; D gene unclear. Germline CDR1 SEHNR, CDR2 FQNEAQ (reference sequence). V lost 5 bases to trimming and J lost 2 bases, with 9 bases between them. The CDR3 spans 13 residues. CDR3 sequence (DNA): TGTGCCAGCAGCGACGGAGGGAACTATGGCTACACCTTC. It translates to CASSDGGNYGYTF.

This chain uses TRBV7-6 with TRBJ2-2, with 8 nucleotides matching TRBD1. CDR3 size: 15 residues. V was clipped by 7 bases and J by 3 bases; unmatched bases: 7. Germline V gene data show CDR1 as SGHVS and CDR2 as FNYEAQ. This chain's CDR3 is CASTGQGSDTGELFF. As DNA, the CDR3 is TGTGCCAGCACCGGACAGGGAAGTGACACCGGGGAGCTGTTTTTT.

A few counts support this clone. The chain recombines TRBV5-8 with TRBJ1-2, with D unclear. This CDR3 spans 13 amino acids. Germline loops: CDR1 SGHTS, CDR2 YDEGEE. The V end was cut by 2 bases, the J end by 7 bases, with 12 bases between. In DNA form, the CDR3 reads TGTGCCAGCAGCTTTGGAATGGGCTTTGGCTACACCTTC. Translated, it gives CASSFGMGFGYTF.

V is TRBV12-3 or TRBV12-4 and J is TRBJ2-7; TRBD1 matches at 8 bases. The CDR3 covers 13 residues. Unmatched junction bases numbered 8, after V lost 7 bases and J lost 6 bases. CDR3 amino acids: CASTRAGGGEQYF. The DNA of the CDR3 is TGTGCCAGCACTCGGGCAGGGGGCGGCGAGCAGTACTTC.

The V and J genes are TRBV7-9 and TRBJ1-2; D call uncertain. The CDR3 is made up of 12 amino acids. V lost 4 bases to trimming and J lost 8 bases, with 11 bases between them. Per germline, CDR1 SEHNR and CDR2 FQNEAQ (reference sequence). This CDR3 is CASSSGEVGYTF. The CDR3 DNA sequence: TGTGCCAGCAGCTCGGGAGAAGTGGGCTACACCTTC. The whole variable domain, filled in from reference TRBV7-9 and TRBJ1-2, reads DTGVSQNPRHKITKRGQNVTFRCDPISEHNRLYWYRQTLGQGPEFLTYFQNEAQLEKSRLLSDRFSAERPKGSFSTLEIQRTEQGDSAMYLCASSSGEVGYTFGSGTRLTVV.

The rearrangement joins TRBV27 to TRBJ2-7, with a weak D call TRBD1 (6 bases). The germline gives CDR1 MNHEY, CDR2 SMNVEV (reference sequence). The CDR3 totals 18 residues. The V end lost 6 bases, the J end lost 6 bases, and 30 bases lay between the germline ends. The CDR3: CASRLWAYGETGSSEQYF. In nucleotides, the CDR3 is TGTGCCAGCAGGCTGTGGGCCTATGGGGAGACAGGCTCTAGCGAGCAGTACTTC.

This rearrangement joins TRBV2 to TRBJ1-4, with 7 bases identical to TRBD1. Trimming cost V 11 bases and J 4 bases; bases outside gene matches: 4. In germline, CDR1 is SNHLY, CDR2 FYNNEI. The CDR3 extends over 12 amino acids. The CDR3 coding sequence is TGTGCCGGGAACAGGGGTAATGAAAAACTGTTTTTT. It translates to CAGNRGNEKLFF.

The genes are TRBV5-4 and TRBJ1-2; TRBD1 agrees at 11 bases. Per germline, CDR1 SGHNT and CDR2 YYREEE (reference sequence). The CDR3 extends over 15 amino acids. The junction had 10 bases not matched to a gene; V was cut back by 6 bases and J by 6 bases. The CDR3 bases are TGTGCCAGCACTATCTCCCGGGGACAGGGGGATGGCTACACCTTC. Translation gives CASTISRGQGDGYTF.

This sequence joins TRBV6-2 or TRBV6-3 and TRBJ2-1, with a possible D match to TRBD2 (6 bases). Germline V gene sequence: CDR1 MNHEY, CDR2 SVGEGT. The CDR3 is 13 amino acids. The V gene lost 8 bases and the J gene lost 7 bases, with 15 bases spanning the gap. DNA for the CDR3: TGTGCCAGCGGCCTTTGGGGGGTAAATGAGCAGTTCTTC. This encodes CASGLWGVNEQFF.

The chain recombines TRBV6-5 with TRBJ2-4, with D possibly matching TRBD1 (6 bases). Germline V gives CDR1 MNHEY, CDR2 SVGAGI. This CDR3 is built from 13 residues. The V end was cut by 7 bases, the J end by 4 bases, with 11 bases between. CDR3 region: CASKRGRKNIQYF. In DNA form, the CDR3 reads TGTGCCAGCAAAAGGGGGAGAAAAAACATTCAGTACTTC.

This chain links TRBV19 with TRBJ1-6; TRBD1 agrees at 7 bases. Trimming took 4 bases from V and 5 from J; bases not matched to a gene: 5. This CDR3 contains 15 residues. Looked up from germline, CDR1 is LNHDA and CDR2 is SQIVND (reference sequence). The CDR3 DNA sequence: TGTGCCAGTAGTAAGACAGGGATCCATAATTCACCCCTCCACTTT. It specifies CASSKTGIHNSPLHF.

The chain has TRBV7-9 and TRBJ2-5; 7 nucleotides agree with TRBD1. V lost 5 bases to trimming and J lost 5 bases; unmatched junction nucleotides: 14. The CDR3 covers 16 residues. Germline V gene lookup returns CDR1 SEHNR and CDR2 FQNEAQ (reference sequence). The CDR3 loop reads CASSTPPRGPLETQYF. Here the CDR3 DNA reads TGTGCCAGCAGCACCCCCCCGAGGGGGCCCCTGGAGACCCAGTACTTC.

This rearrangement joins TRBV7-9 to TRBJ2-5, with 9 bases fitting TRBD2. The CDR3 is made up of 14 amino acids. In germline, CDR1 is SEHNR, CDR2 FQNEAQ (reference sequence). With V trimmed by 7 bases and J by 2 bases, 5 bases remained unmatched. The CDR3 DNA sequence: TGTGCCAGCATCCAAGCGGGGGGACAAGAGACCCAGTACTTC. Protein sequence: CASIQAGGQETQYF.

The chain links TRBV5-1 to TRBJ1-3; a weak D match, TRBD1 (5 bases). Trimming shortened V by 4 bases and J by 1 base, and 21 bases separated the two germline ends. This CDR3 contains 18 residues. Germline CDR1 is SGHRS and CDR2 is YFSETQ. The CDR3 DNA is TGCGCCAGCAGCCACAAGCTTAACGGGGGGGAATCTGGAAACACCATATATTTT. Protein product: CASSHKLNGGESGNTIYF.

V and J are TRBV7-9 and TRBJ1-4; the D gene is possibly TRBD1 (6 bases). This CDR3 is 14 amino acids long. The V gene's germline CDR1 is SEHNR and CDR2 FQNEAQ (reference sequence). The V end was cut by 3 bases, the J end by 7 bases, with 12 bases between. The CDR3 region is CASSFTTGGEKLFF. The CDR3 nucleotides are TGTGCCAGCAGCTTCACGACAGGTGGTGAAAAACTGTTTTTT.

The chain carries TRBV20-1 and TRBJ2-4; 7 nucleotides match TRBD1. This CDR3 comprises 11 residues. Unmatched junction bases numbered 0, after V lost 2 bases and J lost 8 bases. Germline V gene lookup returns CDR1 DFQATT and CDR2 SNEGSKA (reference sequence). CDR3 bases: TGCAGTGCTAGACAGGGGGACATTCAGTACTTC. The encoded protein is CSARQGDIQYF.

The J gene is TRBJ1-1, the V gene TRBV29-1; possibly TRBD1 for D (5 bases). Germline V gene lookup returns CDR1 SQVTM and CDR2 ANQGSEA. The V end was cut by 6 bases, the J end by 6 bases, with 11 bases between. The CDR3 spans 11 residues. This CDR3 is CSVWRGSEAFF. The CDR3 region has the DNA TGCAGCGTCTGGCGGGGGTCTGAAGCTTTCTTT.

The chain is built from TRBV10-3 and TRBJ1-5; no definite D call. In germline, CDR1 is ENHRY, CDR2 SYGVKD. The CDR3 has 14 residues. Trimming stripped 4 bases from V and 0 bases from J, with 7 bases between. This chain's CDR3 is CAISVGNSNQPQHF. The CDR3 DNA is TGTGCCATCAGTGTCGGTAATAGCAATCAGCCCCAGCATTTT.

This clone was observed a few times. The chain links TRBV5-6 to TRBJ1-6; D is unresolved. Germline-derived CDR1 and CDR2 are SGHDT and YYEEEE. V shed 4 bases and J shed 4 bases, with 15 bases lying between them. The CDR3 runs 16 residues. CDR3 DNA sequence: TGTGCCAGCAGCGGAACCGGGAACTCATATAATTCACCCCTCCACTTT. Protein: CASSGTGNSYNSPLHF.

The V and J genes are TRBV10-3 and TRBJ1-2; the D gene is possibly TRBD1 (5 bases). Trimming removed 11 bases at V and 2 bases at J, with 9 bases between. This CDR3 region has 11 residues. The germline V gene has CDR1 ENHRY and CDR2 SYGVKD. CDR3 loop: CASTENYGYTF. The CDR3 nucleotides read TGTGCCTCGACAGAGAACTATGGCTACACCTTC.

The V call is TRBV29-1, the J call TRBJ2-1; D perhaps matches TRBD1 (6 bases). Germline V lookup: CDR1 SQVTM, CDR2 ANQGSEA. Trimming shortened V by 2 bases and J by 6 bases, and 20 bases separated the two germline ends. This CDR3 has 16 amino acids. The CDR3 spells CSVEWPRDRLFNEQFF. The CDR3 DNA reads TGCAGCGTTGAATGGCCGAGAGACAGGCTTTTCAATGAGCAGTTCTTC.

The J gene is TRBJ1-2, the V gene TRBV18; D gene uncertain. V was clipped by 2 bases and J by 4 bases, with 11 bases between them. The CDR3 consists of 14 residues. Germline values: CDR1 KGHSH, CDR2 LQKENI. This chain's CDR3 is CASSPTQVFYGYTF. In DNA form, the CDR3 reads TGTGCCAGCTCACCAACGCAGGTTTTCTATGGCTACACCTTC.

The chain employs TRBV7-2 and TRBJ2-7; D perhaps matches TRBD1 (6 bases). The CDR3 contains 14 residues. The germline CDR1 and CDR2 sequences are SGHTA and FQGNSA. V shed 5 bases and J shed 0 bases, with 11 bases lying between them. The CDR3, as DNA: TGTGCCAGCAGCATAGACAGGTTCTCCTACGAGCAGTACTTC. Translated: CASSIDRFSYEQYF.